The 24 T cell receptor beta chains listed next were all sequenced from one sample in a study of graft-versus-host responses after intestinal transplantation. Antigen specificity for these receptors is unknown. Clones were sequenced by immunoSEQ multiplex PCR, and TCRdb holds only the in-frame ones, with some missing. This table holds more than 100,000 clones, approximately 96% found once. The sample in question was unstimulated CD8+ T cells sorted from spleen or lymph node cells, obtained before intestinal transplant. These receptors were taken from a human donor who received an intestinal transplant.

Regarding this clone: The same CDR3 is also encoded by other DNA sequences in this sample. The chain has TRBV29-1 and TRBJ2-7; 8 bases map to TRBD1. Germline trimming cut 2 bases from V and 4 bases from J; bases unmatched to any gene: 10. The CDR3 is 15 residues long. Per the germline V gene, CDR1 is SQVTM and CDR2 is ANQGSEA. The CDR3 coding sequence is TGCAGCGTTGAATCCCCGGACAGGGAGGATTACGAGCAGTACTTC. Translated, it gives CSVESPDREDYEQYF.

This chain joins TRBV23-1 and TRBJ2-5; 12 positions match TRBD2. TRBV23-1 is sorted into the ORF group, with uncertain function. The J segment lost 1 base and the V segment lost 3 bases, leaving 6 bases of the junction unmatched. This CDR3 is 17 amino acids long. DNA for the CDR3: TGCGCCAGCAGTCATTCGACTAGCGGGAGTTTCCAAGAGACCCAGTACTTC. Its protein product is CASSHSTSGSFQETQYF.

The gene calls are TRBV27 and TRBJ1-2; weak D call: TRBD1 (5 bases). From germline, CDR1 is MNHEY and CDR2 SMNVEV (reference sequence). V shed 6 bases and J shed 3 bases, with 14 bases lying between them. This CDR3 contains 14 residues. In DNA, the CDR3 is TGTGCCAGCAGGGGGTTTGGGGCGGACTATGGCTACACCTTC. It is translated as CASRGFGADYGYTF.

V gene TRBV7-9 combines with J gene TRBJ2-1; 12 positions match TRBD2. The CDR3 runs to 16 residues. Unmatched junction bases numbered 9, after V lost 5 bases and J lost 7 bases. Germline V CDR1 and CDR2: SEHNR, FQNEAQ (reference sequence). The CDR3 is CASSTRLAGVWNEQFF. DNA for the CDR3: TGTGCCAGCAGCACCCGACTAGCGGGAGTTTGGAATGAGCAGTTCTTC.

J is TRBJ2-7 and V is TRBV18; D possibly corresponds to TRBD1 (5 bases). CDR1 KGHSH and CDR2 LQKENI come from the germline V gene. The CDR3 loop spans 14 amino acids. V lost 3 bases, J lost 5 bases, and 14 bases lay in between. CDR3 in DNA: TGTGCCAGCTCACCGGAACAGGTTAGGCACGAGCAGTACTTC. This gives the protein CASSPEQVRHEQYF.

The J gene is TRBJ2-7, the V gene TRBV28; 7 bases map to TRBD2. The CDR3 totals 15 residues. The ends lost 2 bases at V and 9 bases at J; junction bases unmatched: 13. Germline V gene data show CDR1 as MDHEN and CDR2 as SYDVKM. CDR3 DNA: TGTGCCAGCAGTTTACAAAAGCAGCGGGGCTGGGGGCAGTACTTC. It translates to CASSLQKQRGWGQYF.

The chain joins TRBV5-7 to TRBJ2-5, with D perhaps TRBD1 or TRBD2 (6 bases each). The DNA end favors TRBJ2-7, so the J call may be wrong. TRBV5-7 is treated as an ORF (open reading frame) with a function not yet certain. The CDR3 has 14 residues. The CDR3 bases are TGTGCCAGCAGCAACGAAGGGGGGCCGCGCGAGCAGTACTTC. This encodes CASSNEGGPREQYF.

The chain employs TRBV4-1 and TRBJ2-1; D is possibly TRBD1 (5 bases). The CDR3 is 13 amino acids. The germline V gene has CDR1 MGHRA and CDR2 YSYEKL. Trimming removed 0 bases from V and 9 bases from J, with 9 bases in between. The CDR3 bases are TGCGCCAGCAGCCAAGAAGGGGAACGTGAGCAGTTCTTC. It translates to CASSQEGEREQFF.

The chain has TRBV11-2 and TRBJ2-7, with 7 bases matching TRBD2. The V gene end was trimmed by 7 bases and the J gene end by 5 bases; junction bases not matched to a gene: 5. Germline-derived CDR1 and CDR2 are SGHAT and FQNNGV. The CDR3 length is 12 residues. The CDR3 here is CASTGGGNEQYF. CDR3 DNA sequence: TGTGCCAGCACTGGCGGGGGTAACGAGCAGTACTTC.

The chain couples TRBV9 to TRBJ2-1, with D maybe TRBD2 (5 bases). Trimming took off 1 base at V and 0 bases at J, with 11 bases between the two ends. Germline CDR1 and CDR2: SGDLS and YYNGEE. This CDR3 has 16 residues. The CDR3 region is CASSVLALSSYNEQFF. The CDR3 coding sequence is TGTGCCAGCAGCGTATTAGCGTTAAGCTCCTACAATGAGCAGTTCTTC.

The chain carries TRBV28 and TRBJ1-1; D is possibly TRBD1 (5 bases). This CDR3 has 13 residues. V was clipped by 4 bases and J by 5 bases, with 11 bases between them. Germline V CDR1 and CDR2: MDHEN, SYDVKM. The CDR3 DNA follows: TGTGCCAGCAGTTCCAGGGTACGAACTGAAGCTTTCTTT. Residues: CASSSRVRTEAFF.

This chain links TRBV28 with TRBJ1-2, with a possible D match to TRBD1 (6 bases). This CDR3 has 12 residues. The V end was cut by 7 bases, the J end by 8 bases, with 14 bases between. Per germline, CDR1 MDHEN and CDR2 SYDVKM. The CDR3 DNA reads TGTGCCAGCACCCCATCAAGGGGGGGCTACACCTTC. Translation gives CASTPSRGGYTF.

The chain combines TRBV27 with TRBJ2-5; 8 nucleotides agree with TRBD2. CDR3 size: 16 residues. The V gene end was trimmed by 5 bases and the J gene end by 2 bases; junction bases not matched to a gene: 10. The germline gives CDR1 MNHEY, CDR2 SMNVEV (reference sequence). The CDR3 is CASSATAGGSQETQYF. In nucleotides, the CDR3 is TGTGCCAGCAGTGCCACCGCGGGAGGTTCGCAAGAGACCCAGTACTTC.

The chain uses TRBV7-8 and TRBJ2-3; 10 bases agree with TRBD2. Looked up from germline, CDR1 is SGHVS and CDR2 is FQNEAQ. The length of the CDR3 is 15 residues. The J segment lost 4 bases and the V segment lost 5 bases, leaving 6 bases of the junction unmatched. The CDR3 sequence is CASSATSGISDTQYF. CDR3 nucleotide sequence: TGTGCCAGCAGCGCCACTAGCGGGATCTCAGATACGCAGTATTTT.

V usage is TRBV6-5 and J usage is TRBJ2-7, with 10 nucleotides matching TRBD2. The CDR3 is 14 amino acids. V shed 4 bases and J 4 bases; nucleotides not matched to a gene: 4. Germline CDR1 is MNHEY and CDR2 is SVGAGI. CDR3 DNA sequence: TGTGCCAGCAGTTTCTCGACTAGCGGGTACGAGCAGTACTTC. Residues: CASSFSTSGYEQYF.

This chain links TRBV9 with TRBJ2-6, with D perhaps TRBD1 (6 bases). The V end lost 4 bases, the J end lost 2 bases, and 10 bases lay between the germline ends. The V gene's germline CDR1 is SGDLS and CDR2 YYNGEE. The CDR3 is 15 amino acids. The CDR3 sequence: CASSPQGTGANVLTF. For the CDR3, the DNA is TGTGCCAGCAGCCCCCAGGGGACTGGGGCCAACGTCCTGACTTTC.

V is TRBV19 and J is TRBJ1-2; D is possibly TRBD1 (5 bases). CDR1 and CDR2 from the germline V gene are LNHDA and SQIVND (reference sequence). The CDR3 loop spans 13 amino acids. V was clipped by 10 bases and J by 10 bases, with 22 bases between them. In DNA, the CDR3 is TGTGCCACCGCAGGGCACCCTGAGTCCCTCTACACCTTC. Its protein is CATAGHPESLYTF.

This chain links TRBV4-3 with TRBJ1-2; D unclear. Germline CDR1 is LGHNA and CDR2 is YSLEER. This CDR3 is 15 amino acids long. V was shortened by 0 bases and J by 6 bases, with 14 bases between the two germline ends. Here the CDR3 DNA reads TGCGCCAGCAGCCAAGAAGAAATTTCAAGAGATGGCTACACCTTC. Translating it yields CASSQEEISRDGYTF.

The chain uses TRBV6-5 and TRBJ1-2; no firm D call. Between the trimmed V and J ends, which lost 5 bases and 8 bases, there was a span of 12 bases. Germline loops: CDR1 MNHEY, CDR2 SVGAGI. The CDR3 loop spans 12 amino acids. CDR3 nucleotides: TGTGCCAGCAGTGAATATAAGGAAGGCTACACCTTC. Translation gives CASSEYKEGYTF.

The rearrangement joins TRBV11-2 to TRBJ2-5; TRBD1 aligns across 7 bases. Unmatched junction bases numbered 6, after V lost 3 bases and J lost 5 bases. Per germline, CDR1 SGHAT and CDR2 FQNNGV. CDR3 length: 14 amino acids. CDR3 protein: CASSFLTGKETQYF. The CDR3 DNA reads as TGTGCCAGCAGCTTCCTGACAGGGAAGGAGACCCAGTACTTC.

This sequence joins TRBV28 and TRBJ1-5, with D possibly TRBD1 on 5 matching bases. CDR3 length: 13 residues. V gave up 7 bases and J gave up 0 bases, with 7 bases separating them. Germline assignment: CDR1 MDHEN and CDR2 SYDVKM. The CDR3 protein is CASKGYSNQPQHF. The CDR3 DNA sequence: TGTGCCAGCAAGGGGTATAGCAATCAGCCCCAGCATTTT.

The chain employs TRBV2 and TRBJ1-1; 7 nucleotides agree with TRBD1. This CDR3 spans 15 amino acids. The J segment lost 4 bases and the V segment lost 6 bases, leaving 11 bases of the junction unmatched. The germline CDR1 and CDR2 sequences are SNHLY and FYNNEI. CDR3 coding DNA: TGTGCCAGCAGAAAAGAGGGGGCTAGGGGCACTGAAGCTTTCTTT. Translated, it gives CASRKEGARGTEAFF.

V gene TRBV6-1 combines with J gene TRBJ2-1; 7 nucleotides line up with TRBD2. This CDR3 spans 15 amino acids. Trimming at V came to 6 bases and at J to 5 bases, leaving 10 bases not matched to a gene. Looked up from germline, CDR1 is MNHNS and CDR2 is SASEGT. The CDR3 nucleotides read TGTGCCAGCAGGAACCCCGGACTAGTAGACAATGAGCAGTTCTTC. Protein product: CASRNPGLVDNEQFF.

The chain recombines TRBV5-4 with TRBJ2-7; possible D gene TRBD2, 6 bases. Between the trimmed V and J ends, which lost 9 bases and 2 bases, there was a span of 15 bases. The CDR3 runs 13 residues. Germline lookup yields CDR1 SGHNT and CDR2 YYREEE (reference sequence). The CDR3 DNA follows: TGTGCCACCTCCGGGGGATCTACCTACGAGCAGTACTTC. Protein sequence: CATSGGSTYEQYF.